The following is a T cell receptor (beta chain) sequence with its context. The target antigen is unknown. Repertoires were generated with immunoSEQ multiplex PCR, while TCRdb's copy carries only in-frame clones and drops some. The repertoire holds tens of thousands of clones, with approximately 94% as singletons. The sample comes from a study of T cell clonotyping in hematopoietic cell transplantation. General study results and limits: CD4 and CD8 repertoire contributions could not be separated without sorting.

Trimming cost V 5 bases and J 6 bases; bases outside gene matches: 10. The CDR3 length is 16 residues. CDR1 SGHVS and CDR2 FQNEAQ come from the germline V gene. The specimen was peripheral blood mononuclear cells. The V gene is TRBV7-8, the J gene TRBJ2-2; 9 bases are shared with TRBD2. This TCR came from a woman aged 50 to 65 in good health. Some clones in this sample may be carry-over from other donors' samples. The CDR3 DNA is TGTGCCAGCAGCGGCCGACTAGCGGTCATAGCCGGGGAGCTGTTTTTT. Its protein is CASSGRLAVIAGELFF.